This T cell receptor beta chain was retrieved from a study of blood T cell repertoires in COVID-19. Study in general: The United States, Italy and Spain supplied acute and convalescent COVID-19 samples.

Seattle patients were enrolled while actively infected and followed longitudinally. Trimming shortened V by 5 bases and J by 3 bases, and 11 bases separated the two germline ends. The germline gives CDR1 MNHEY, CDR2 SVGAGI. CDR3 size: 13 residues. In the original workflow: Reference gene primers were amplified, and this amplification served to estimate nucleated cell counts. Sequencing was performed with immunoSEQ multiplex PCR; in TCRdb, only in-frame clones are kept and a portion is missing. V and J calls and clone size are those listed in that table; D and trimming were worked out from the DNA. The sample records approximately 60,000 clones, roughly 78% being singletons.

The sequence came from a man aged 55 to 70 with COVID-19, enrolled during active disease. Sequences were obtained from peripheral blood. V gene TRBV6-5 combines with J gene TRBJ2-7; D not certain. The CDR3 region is CASSKTQDYEQYF. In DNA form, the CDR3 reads TGTGCCAGCAGTAAGACCCAGGACTACGAGCAGTACTTC.